One sample yielded the 12 T cell receptor beta chains listed below, sequenced in a study of follicular helper T cells after annual influenza vaccination. The assay was immunoSEQ multiplex PCR, and TCRdb's table has in-frame clones only and misses some. This table holds approximately 9,300 clones, roughly 80% found once. The time point was: 2015-2016 season, 7 days after influenza vaccination. The material sequenced was CXCR5+ CD38- circulating T follicular helper cells from blood, taken 7 days after influenza vaccination. Subset: circulating Tfh, non-naive CD4+CXCR5+PD-1+ (ICOS+CD38+ or ICOS-CD38-). The source of these receptors is an adult who received the influenza vaccine.

The chain carries TRBV9 and TRBJ1-1; D not certain. With 3 bases removed from V and 7 bases from J, the gap between germline ends came to 13 bases. Germline V gene data show CDR1 as SGDLS and CDR2 as YYNGEE. This CDR3 is 13 amino acids long. CDR3: CASSGLRAGEAFF. The CDR3 DNA reads as TGTGCCAGCAGCGGTCTTCGGGCCGGTGAAGCTTTCTTT. The whole variable domain, remainder taken from reference TRBV9 and TRBJ1-1, is DSGVTQTPKHLITATGQRVTLRCSPRSGDLSVYWYQQSLDQGLQFLIQYYNGEERAKGNILERFSAQQFPDLHSELNLSSLELGDSALYFCASSGLRAGEAFFGQGTRLTVV.

In DNA, the CDR3 is TGCGCCAGCAGCTTGGAGATAGGTGTAACTGAAGCTTTCTTT. Amino acid sequence: CASSLEIGVTEAFF. This rearrangement joins TRBV5-1 to TRBJ1-1; D remains ambiguous. V was pared by 0 bases and J by 5 bases, with 11 bases between. The germline CDR1 and CDR2 sequences are SGHRS and YFSETQ. The CDR3 has 14 amino acids.

The V call is TRBV6-4, the J call TRBJ1-2; D call uncertain. V was trimmed by 4 bases and J by 4 bases, leaving 22 bases between them. Germline V gene data show CDR1 as MRHNA and CDR2 as SNTAGT. This CDR3 has 17 amino acids. The CDR3 nucleotides read TGTGCCAGCAGTGGCGTCGCCCCACACGGAAAGACCTATGGCTACACCTTC. This codes for CASSGVAPHGKTYGYTF.

The chain carries TRBV5-1 and TRBJ2-7, with 9 bases fitting TRBD2. The CDR3 has 14 residues. Looked up from germline, CDR1 is SGHRS and CDR2 is YFSETQ. V shed 4 bases, J shed 3 bases, and the junction held 5 bases outside the gene matches. The CDR3 DNA follows: TGCGCCAGCAGCCCAAGCGGGGGGAACTACGAGCAGTACTTC. It translates to CASSPSGGNYEQYF.

This clone has only a few counts. The chain recombines TRBV4-1 with TRBJ1-4; possible D gene TRBD1, 5 bases. Germline assignment: CDR1 MGHRA and CDR2 YSYEKL. Trimming removed 5 bases from V and 8 bases from J, with 15 bases in between. The CDR3 contains 14 residues. The CDR3: CASSSRGASEKLFF. CDR3 in DNA: TGCGCCAGCAGCTCCCGAGGGGCTAGCGAAAAACTGTTTTTT.

The rearrangement uses TRBV20-1 and TRBJ1-1; D is ambiguous. Trimming removed 3 bases at V and 1 base at J, with 3 bases between. Germline CDR1 and CDR2: DFQATT and SNEGSKA (reference sequence). The CDR3 contains 11 residues. CDR3 in DNA: TGCAGTGCTAGCAAGAACACTGAAGCTTTCTTT. This codes for CSASKNTEAFF.

This clone has just a few counts. The rearrangement joins TRBV9 to TRBJ1-1; D remains unclear. V was pared by 3 bases and J by 0 bases, with 9 bases between. Germline CDR1 SGDLS, CDR2 YYNGEE. The CDR3 is 14 residues long. The CDR3 is CASSANPMNTEAFF. CDR3 in DNA: TGTGCCAGCAGCGCCAACCCCATGAACACTGAAGCTTTCTTT.

The rearrangement joins TRBV7-2 to TRBJ2-2; D gene ambiguous. V lost 2 bases to trimming and J lost 4 bases, with 5 bases between them. In germline, CDR1 is SGHTA, CDR2 FQGNSA. This CDR3 spans 13 amino acids. The CDR3 reads CASSLLRTGELFF. The CDR3 nucleotides are TGTGCCAGCAGCTTATTACGCACCGGGGAGCTGTTTTTT.

The gene calls are TRBV6-5 and TRBJ1-3; 7 positions agree with TRBD1. CDR1 and CDR2 from the germline V gene are MNHEY and SVGAGI. The V segment lost 3 bases and the J segment 4 bases; nucleotides outside the gene matches: 6. The CDR3 loop spans 15 amino acids. This CDR3 is CASSYTGVDGNTIYF. CDR3 sequence (DNA): TGTGCCAGCAGTTATACAGGGGTGGACGGAAACACCATATATTTT.

This clone was seen just once. V is TRBV6-1 and J is TRBJ1-2; 8 bases map to TRBD1. The CDR3 totals 14 residues. The germline CDR1 and CDR2 sequences are MNHNS and SASEGT. With V trimmed by 4 bases and J by 6 bases, 7 bases remained unmatched. Here the CDR3 reads CASSAMAGGDGYTF. The CDR3, as DNA: TGTGCCAGCAGTGCGATGGCAGGGGGCGATGGCTACACCTTC.

The J gene is TRBJ2-1, the V gene TRBV6-6, with 14 nucleotides matching TRBD2. Per the germline V gene, CDR1 is MNHNY and CDR2 is SVGAGI (reference sequence). V lost 10 bases, J lost 8 bases, and 4 bases stayed unmatched. The CDR3 spans 13 residues. The CDR3 region is CATRLAGGDEQFF. Here the CDR3 DNA reads TGTGCCACCAGACTAGCGGGGGGGGATGAGCAGTTCTTC.

The chain uses TRBV29-1 and TRBJ2-5; weak D call: TRBD1 (5 bases). V gave up 7 bases and J gave up 3 bases, with 12 bases separating them. The CDR3 loop spans 12 amino acids. Looked up from germline, CDR1 is SQVTM and CDR2 is ANQGSEA. The CDR3 loop is CSAGQGEETQYF. Here the CDR3 DNA reads TGCAGCGCTGGGCAGGGTGAAGAGACCCAGTACTTC.